This TCR beta chain is drawn from a study of T cell responses to AZD1222 COVID-19 vaccine. Whole-study findings and limits: White British donors predominated, females outnumbered males, and clonal diversity was possibly underestimated. Vaccination with two AZD1222 doses was followed by a rise in Spike-specific TCR breadth and depth. Seropositivity was recorded at baseline in only 5 or 6 AZD1222 recipients.

CDR3 length: 14 residues. Per the germline V gene, CDR1 is SQVTM and CDR2 is ANQGSEA. The trim removed 4 bases at V and 7 bases at J, leaving 8 bases unmatched. Assay used: immunoSEQ multiplex PCR; TCRdb lists only in-frame clones, some missing. The top ten hold about 15% of the sample, which has tens of thousands of clones, 80% to 90% seen once. In the case of this clone: No antigen is known for it.

The V call is TRBV29-1, the J call TRBJ1-4; 8 bases map to TRBD1. The sample consisted of peripheral blood, taken on day 0 of AZD1222 vaccination. The sequence was obtained from an adult in good health. The CDR3 DNA reads TGCAGCGTTGGAGGACAGGGAGGTGCTGAAAAACTGTTTTTT. Its translation is CSVGGQGGAEKLFF.